One and the same sample provided the 25 T cell receptor beta chains below, sequenced in a study of blood T cell repertoires in COVID-19. This table comes from immunoSEQ multiplex PCR, and its TCRdb copy is limited to in-frame clones, with some not included. The table lists tens of thousands of clones, 82% of them singletons. Sequenced material: peripheral blood. These receptor sequences come from a man older than 75 with COVID-19, enrolled during active disease.

This clone was counted a few times. The CDR3 here is CSVDRQGKGTEAFF. DNA of the CDR3: TGCAGCGTTGACCGACAGGGAAAGGGAACTGAAGCTTTCTTT. The chain uses TRBV29-1 and TRBJ1-1, with TRBD1 matching 7 bases. Germline V gene lookup returns CDR1 SQVTM and CDR2 ANQGSEA. This CDR3 is built from 14 residues. After removal of 3 bases from V and 5 bases from J, the junction contained 9 bases not matched to a gene. Full variable domain (remainder filled in from reference TRBV29-1 and TRBJ1-1): SAVISQKPSRDICQRGTSLTIQCQVDSQVTMMFWYRQQPGQSLTLIATANQGSEATYESGFVIDKFPISRPNLTFSTLTVSNMSPEDSSIYLCSVDRQGKGTEAFFGQGTRLTVV.

The CDR3 coding sequence is TGTGCCAGCAGCGACACAGGGGGCCTTGGGACCCAGTACTTC. This codes for CASSDTGGLGTQYF. The chain employs TRBV5-4 and TRBJ2-5; the match to TRBD1 covers 9 bases. This CDR3 region has 14 residues. The V gene end was trimmed by 4 bases and the J gene end by 7 bases; junction bases not matched to a gene: 8. Per germline, CDR1 SGHNT and CDR2 YYREEE (reference sequence). The variable domain in full, with the rest retrieved from reference TRBV5-4 and TRBJ2-5, is ETGVTQSPTHLIKTRGQQVTLRCSSQSGHNTVSWYQQALGQGPQFIFQYYREEENGRGNFPPRFSGLQFPNYSSELNVNALELDDSALYLCASSDTGGLGTQYFGPGTRLLVL.

This clone was seen a few times. This sequence joins TRBV19 and TRBJ1-2; 8 bases line up with TRBD1. CDR1 and CDR2 from the germline V gene are LNHDA and SQIVND (reference sequence). The junction had 8 bases not matched to a gene; V was cut back by 5 bases and J by 3 bases. The CDR3 is 15 amino acids. CDR3 in DNA: TGTGCCAGTAGTTTACTAGGACAGGGTGACTATGGCTACACCTTC. Amino acid sequence: CASSLLGQGDYGYTF.

The rearrangement uses TRBV5-4 and TRBJ2-3, with 14 bases identical to TRBD2. V was pared by 3 bases and J by 3 bases, with 6 bases of the junction left unmatched. The germline V gene encodes CDR1 SGHNT and CDR2 YYREEE (reference sequence). There are 17 residues in the CDR3. CDR3 DNA sequence: TGTGCCAGCAGCTCAGGGACTAGCGGGAGTTGGACAGATACGCAGTATTTT. It translates to CASSSGTSGSWTDTQYF.

This chain connects TRBV19 to TRBJ1-6; a weak D match, TRBD1 (5 bases). The CDR3 runs to 12 residues. The germline V gene has CDR1 LNHDA and CDR2 SQIVND (reference sequence). Between the trimmed V and J ends, which lost 9 bases and 5 bases, there was a span of 8 bases. CDR3 coding DNA: TGTGCCAGCGCGGGGGATAATTCACCCCTCCACTTT. Translating gives CASAGDNSPLHF.

The V and J genes are TRBV12-3 or TRBV12-4 and TRBJ1-5, with D perhaps matching TRBD1 (5 bases). The CDR3 consists of 12 residues. V dropped 8 bases and J dropped 7 bases, with 12 bases sitting between them. The CDR3 protein is CASGDGGQPQHF. CDR3 nucleotides: TGTGCCAGCGGGGACGGAGGGCAGCCCCAGCATTTT.

Concerning this clone: Other DNA sequences in the same sample also yield this CDR3. The chain recombines TRBV9 with TRBJ1-2; D is ambiguous. V was clipped by 0 bases and J by 4 bases, with 4 bases between them. This CDR3 region has 12 residues. Germline-derived CDR1 and CDR2 are SGDLS and YYNGEE. CDR3: CASSVGSYGYTF. CDR3 DNA sequence: TGTGCCAGCAGCGTAGGCAGCTATGGCTACACCTTC.

CDR3 protein: CASGLSGFTEAFF. CDR3 in DNA: TGTGCTAGTGGTTTGTCAGGCTTCACTGAAGCTTTCTTT. The chain uses TRBV12-5 and TRBJ1-1; unclear D gene. Trimming removed 2 bases from V and 4 bases from J, with 8 bases in between. CDR1 and CDR2 (germline): LGHNT, FRNRAP. The length of the CDR3 is 13 residues.

The V gene is TRBV11-2, the J gene TRBJ2-3; 8 nucleotides line up with TRBD2. This CDR3 has 15 residues. V dropped 1 base and J dropped 6; count of bases not matched to a gene: 6. Germline CDR1 is SGHAT and CDR2 is FQNNGV. CDR3 amino acids: CASSLVAGGLDTQYF. CDR3 DNA sequence: TGTGCCAGCAGCTTAGTTGCGGGGGGTTTGGATACGCAGTATTTT.

The DNA of the CDR3 is TGCGCCAGCAGCCAAGCCCCTTCAGGGGTTGGGGGATCTAACTATGGCTACACCTTC. Its translation is CASSQAPSGVGGSNYGYTF. This sequence joins TRBV4-3 and TRBJ1-2, with D possibly TRBD1 on 6 matching bases. Trimming left V 1 base short and J 0 bases short, with 21 bases between. Germline V gene data show CDR1 as LGHNA and CDR2 as YSLEER. The CDR3 is made up of 19 amino acids.

This clone was seen a few times. The chain joins TRBV6-5 to TRBJ1-2; 7 bases match TRBD1. The V gene end was trimmed by 6 bases and the J gene end by 3 bases; junction bases not matched to a gene: 4. Looked up from germline, CDR1 is MNHEY and CDR2 is SVGAGI. CDR3 length: 13 amino acids. The CDR3 reads CASSPGTDYGYTF. CDR3 DNA: TGTGCCAGCAGCCCCGGGACAGACTATGGCTACACCTTC.

This clone was seen only a few times. V gene TRBV5-4 combines with J gene TRBJ1-2; weak D call: TRBD1 (6 bases). In germline, CDR1 is SGHNT, CDR2 YYREEE (reference sequence). The CDR3 is 15 amino acids. V lost 0 bases and J 9 bases, leaving 18 bases between the germline ends. In nucleotides, the CDR3 is TGTGCCAGCAGCTTGGAATGGGCTGTGCAGGGGAGCTACACCTTC. It translates to CASSLEWAVQGSYTF.

In this sample, this clone turned up once. J is TRBJ2-5 and V is TRBV4-1; 7 bases fit TRBD2. Germline-derived CDR1 and CDR2 are MGHRA and YSYEKL. The CDR3 covers 15 residues. The junction had 9 bases not matched to a gene; V was cut back by 1 base and J by 7 bases. In DNA, the CDR3 is TGCGCCAGCAGCCAAGGATATGGACTAGAGGGGACCCAGTACTTC. Protein: CASSQGYGLEGTQYF.

This chain links TRBV15 with TRBJ2-5; D is possibly TRBD1 (6 bases). Trimming shortened V by 5 bases and J by 1 base, and 11 bases separated the two germline ends. Germline values: CDR1 LNHNV, CDR2 YYDKDF (reference sequence). This CDR3 is 14 amino acids long. CDR3: CATSEDRAQETQYF. The CDR3, as DNA: TGTGCCACCAGCGAGGACAGAGCCCAAGAGACCCAGTACTTC. The whole variable domain, remainder taken from reference TRBV15 and TRBJ2-5, is DAMVIQNPRYQVTQFGKPVTLSCSQTLNHNVMYWYQQKSSQAPKLLFHYYDKDFNNEADTPDNFQSRRPNTSFCFLDIRSPGLGDTAMYLCATSEDRAQETQYFGPGTRLLVL.

V gene TRBV30 combines with J gene TRBJ2-1, with D possibly TRBD1 on 6 matching bases. The CDR3 loop spans 11 amino acids. The germline V gene has CDR1 GTSNPN and CDR2 SVGIG (reference sequence). Deletions cut 2 bases from V and 14 bases from J, with 13 bases between. DNA of the CDR3: TGTGCCTGGAGTAAGGGACACCCTAAGTTCTTC. Its protein product is CAWSKGHPKFF.

Concerning this clone: The germline gene is not matched at one end of the junction; a read error may be the cause. V is TRBV6-1 and J is TRBJ2-7; the match to TRBD1 covers 9 bases. Germline assignment: CDR1 MNHNS and CDR2 SASEGT. This CDR3 region has 15 residues. The CDR3 DNA follows: TGTGCCAGCAGTGAAGGTCACGGACAGGGGTACGGGCAGTACTTC. Translating it yields CASSEGHGQGYGQYF.

This clone has just one count. This sequence joins TRBV7-8 and TRBJ2-5; D is unresolved. Trimming removed 5 bases at V and 0 bases at J, with 16 bases between. Germline V gene lookup returns CDR1 SGHVS and CDR2 FQNEAQ. This CDR3 has 16 amino acids. The CDR3 here is CASSAGPPPYQETQYF. The CDR3 DNA reads as TGTGCCAGCAGCGCAGGCCCACCCCCGTACCAAGAGACCCAGTACTTC. Supplemented by reference TRBV7-8 and TRBJ2-5, the full variable domain reads GAGVSQSPRYKVAKRGQDVALRCDPISGHVSLFWYQQALGQGPEFLTYFQNEAQLDKSGLPSDRFFAERPEGSVSTLKIQRTQQEDSAVYLCASSAGPPPYQETQYFGPGTRLLVL.

The chain has TRBV4-3 and TRBJ1-4; D remains unclear. Trimming took 0 bases from V and 4 from J, leaving 9 bases between them. The germline V gene encodes CDR1 LGHNA and CDR2 YSLEER. This CDR3 is built from 15 residues. The CDR3 here is CASSQEAVVNEKLFF. The CDR3 DNA is TGCGCCAGCAGCCAAGAGGCGGTGGTTAATGAAAAACTGTTTTTT.

The rearrangement uses TRBV27 and TRBJ2-7, with 7 bases fitting TRBD1. Germline CDR1 and CDR2: MNHEY and SMNVEV (reference sequence). The length of the CDR3 is 16 residues. The J segment lost 3 bases and the V segment lost 4 bases, leaving 12 bases of the junction unmatched. The CDR3 bases are TGTGCCAGCAGTTCCGTCTCCGGGACAGTAGGCTACGAGCAGTACTTC. It encodes CASSSVSGTVGYEQYF.

The V gene is TRBV6-5, the J gene TRBJ2-5, with TRBD1 identical over 10 bases. The J segment lost 2 bases and the V segment lost 5 bases, leaving 5 bases of the junction unmatched. The germline CDR1 and CDR2 sequences are MNHEY and SVGAGI. This CDR3 has 15 amino acids. In DNA, the CDR3 is TGTGCCAGCAGTCCAGGGGGACAGGGGCAAGAGACCCAGTACTTC. Translation: CASSPGGQGQETQYF.

V and J are TRBV27 and TRBJ2-3; 11 nucleotides agree with TRBD1. V lost 5 bases to trimming and J lost 4 bases; unmatched junction nucleotides: 8. The CDR3 is 16 residues long. Germline CDR1 and CDR2: MNHEY and SMNVEV (reference sequence). CDR3 residues: CASSLRDRGSPDTQYF. The CDR3 region has the DNA TGTGCCAGCAGTCTACGGGACAGGGGGTCCCCAGATACGCAGTATTTT.

This clone was observed a handful of times. The V gene is TRBV24-1, the J gene TRBJ2-5, with 8 positions matching TRBD1. The V segment lost 6 bases and the J segment 3 bases; nucleotides outside the gene matches: 14. The germline V gene has CDR1 KGHDR and CDR2 SFDVKD. The CDR3 contains 17 residues. The CDR3 loop is CATSPTSGQAREETQYF. The CDR3 DNA reads as TGTGCCACCAGTCCTACCTCGGGACAGGCAAGAGAAGAGACCCAGTACTTC.

The V call is TRBV7-9, the J call TRBJ2-3; D might be TRBD2 (6 bases). Trimming left V 1 base short and J 3 bases short, with 11 bases between. The CDR3 is made up of 15 amino acids. The germline V gene encodes CDR1 SEHNR and CDR2 FQNEAQ (reference sequence). The CDR3 sequence: CASSLGVAETDTQYF. The CDR3 DNA reads as TGTGCCAGCAGCTTAGGAGTAGCGGAGACAGATACGCAGTATTTT.

The chain carries TRBV6-2 or TRBV6-3 and TRBJ2-2; 8 bases line up with TRBD1. V was clipped by 6 bases and J by 1 base; unmatched bases: 10. The CDR3 loop spans 17 amino acids. The germline gives CDR1 MNHEY, CDR2 SVGEGT. CDR3 nucleotides: TGTGCCAGCAGCGCGGACAGGGCGTTCGGGAACACCGGGGAGCTGTTTTTT. Its protein product is CASSADRAFGNTGELFF.

This clone was counted a few times. This chain links TRBV6-2 or TRBV6-3 with TRBJ1-1, with D unclear. V dropped 2 bases and J dropped 5 bases, with 12 bases sitting between them. Germline CDR1 is MNHEY and CDR2 is SVGEGT. The CDR3 sequence is 14 residues long. The CDR3: CASSYTEVGTEAFF. The DNA for the CDR3 is TGTGCCAGCAGTTACACTGAGGTTGGGACTGAAGCTTTCTTT.